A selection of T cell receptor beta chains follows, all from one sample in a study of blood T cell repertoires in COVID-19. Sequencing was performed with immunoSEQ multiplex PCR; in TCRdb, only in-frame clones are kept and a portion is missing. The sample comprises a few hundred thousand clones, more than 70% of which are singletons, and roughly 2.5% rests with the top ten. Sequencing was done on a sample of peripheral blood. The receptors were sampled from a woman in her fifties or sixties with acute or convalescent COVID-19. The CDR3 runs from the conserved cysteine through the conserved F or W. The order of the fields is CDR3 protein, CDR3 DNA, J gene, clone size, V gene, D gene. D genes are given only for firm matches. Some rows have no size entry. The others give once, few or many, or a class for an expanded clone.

CDR3 protein: CASSYTSGSYEQYF
CDR3 DNA: TGTGCCAGCAGTTACACTAGCGGTTCCTACGAGCAGTACTTC
J gene: TRBJ2-7
clone size: .
V gene: TRBV6-5
D gene: TRBD2

CDR3 protein: CSVDPLTNQGYTF
CDR3 DNA: TGCAGCGTTGATCCATTGACAAACCAAGGCTACACCTTC
J gene: TRBJ1-2
clone size: .
V gene: TRBV29-1
D gene: .

CDR3 protein: CASSEATLYGYTF
CDR3 DNA: TGTGCCAGCAGTGAGGCCACGTTGTATGGCTACACCTTC
J gene: TRBJ1-2
clone size: once
V gene: TRBV2
D gene: .

CDR3 protein: CASSIGRTSGSGTGELFF
CDR3 DNA: TGTGCCAGTAGTATAGGTCGGACTAGCGGGAGTGGTACCGGGGAGCTGTTTTTT
J gene: TRBJ2-2
clone size: .
V gene: TRBV19
D gene: TRBD2

CDR3 protein: CASSASGSTDTQYF
CDR3 DNA: TGTGCCAGCAGCGCTAGCGGCAGCACAGATACGCAGTATTTT
J gene: TRBJ2-3
clone size: .
V gene: TRBV9
D gene: TRBD2

CDR3 protein: CSVVLLARTGELFF
CDR3 DNA: TGCAGCGTTGTTTTACTAGCGCGGACCGGGGAGCTGTTTTTT
J gene: TRBJ2-2
clone size: .
V gene: TRBV29-1
D gene: TRBD2

CDR3 protein: CASSYGTTREQYF
CDR3 DNA: TGTGCCAGCAGTTACGGGACTACCAGAGAGCAGTACTTC
J gene: TRBJ2-7
clone size: .
V gene: TRBV12-3/TRBV12-4
D gene: TRBD2

CDR3 protein: CAIRPDLGEKLFF
CDR3 DNA: TGTGCCATCCGCCCCGACTTAGGTGAAAAACTGTTTTTT
J gene: TRBJ1-4
clone size: .
V gene: TRBV6-6
D gene: .

CDR3 protein: CASSLWLIGAGGSYNEQFF
CDR3 DNA: TGTGCCAGCAGTTTATGGTTAATAGGAGCGGGAGGGTCCTACAATGAGCAGTTCTTC
J gene: TRBJ2-1
clone size: .
V gene: TRBV28
D gene: TRBD2

CDR3 protein: CASSEVAPGHSNQPQHF
CDR3 DNA: TGTGCCAGCAGTGAAGTTGCGCCGGGACACAGCAATCAGCCCCAGCATTTT
J gene: TRBJ1-5
clone size: .
V gene: TRBV2
D gene: .